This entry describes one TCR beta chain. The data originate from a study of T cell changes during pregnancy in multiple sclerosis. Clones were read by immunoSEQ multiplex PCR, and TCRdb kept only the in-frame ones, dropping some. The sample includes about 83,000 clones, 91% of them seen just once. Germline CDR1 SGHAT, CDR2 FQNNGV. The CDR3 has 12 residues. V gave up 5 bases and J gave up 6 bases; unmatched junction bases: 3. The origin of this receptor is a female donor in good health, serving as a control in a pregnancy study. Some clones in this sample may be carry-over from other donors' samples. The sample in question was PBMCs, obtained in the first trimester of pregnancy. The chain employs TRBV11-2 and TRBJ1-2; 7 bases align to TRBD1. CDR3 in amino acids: CASSKGADGYTF. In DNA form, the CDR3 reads TGTGCCAGCAGCAAGGGGGCTGATGGCTACACCTTC.